This passage covers 24 T cell receptor beta chains from one sample sequenced in a study of blood T cell repertoires in COVID-19. The data were produced by immunoSEQ multiplex PCR, yet TCRdb's version contains in-frame clones alone and is incomplete. The sample has 110,000 or so clones, approximately 85% seen once. Sequencing was performed on peripheral blood. These receptors originate from an older woman with COVID-19, enrolled during active disease.

The rearrangement joins TRBV19 to TRBJ2-6; TRBD1 agrees at 8 bases. V lost 4 bases and J lost 2; bases outside the gene matches: 1. Per the germline V gene, CDR1 is LNHDA and CDR2 is SQIVND (reference sequence). The CDR3 runs 15 residues. CDR3 sequence reads: CASSSRGPGANVLTF. The CDR3 coding sequence is TGTGCCAGTAGTAGCAGGGGGCCTGGGGCCAACGTCCTGACTTTC. Looking up the rest from reference TRBV19 and TRBJ2-6 gives the full variable domain: DGGITQSPKYLFRKEGQNVTLSCEQNLNHDAMYWYRQDPGQGLRLIYYSQIVNDFQKGDIAEGYSVSREKKESFPLTVTSAQKNPTAFYLCASSSRGPGANVLTFGAGSRLTVL.

The genes are TRBV27 and TRBJ1-2; 10 bases match TRBD1. Germline V gene lookup returns CDR1 MNHEY and CDR2 SMNVEV (reference sequence). V lost 7 bases to trimming and J lost 4 bases; unmatched junction nucleotides: 15. The CDR3 has 17 amino acids. CDR3 residues: CASTPSGDRGLGYGYTF. In nucleotides, the CDR3 is TGTGCCAGCACCCCTAGTGGAGACAGGGGGCTCGGCTATGGCTACACCTTC.

Concerning this clone: One base away lies a much larger clone, so this may be a sequencing read error. The V gene is TRBV12-3 or TRBV12-4, the J gene TRBJ2-5; no definite D call. V was shortened by 3 bases and J by 5 bases, with 4 bases between the two germline ends. This CDR3 is 11 amino acids long. CDR3 amino acids: CASSFGETQYF. The CDR3 nucleotides read TGTGCCAGCAGTTTCGGGGAGACCCAGTACTTC.

This chain joins TRBV24-1 and TRBJ2-3; unclear D gene. Trimming pared 2 bases from V and 2 bases from J, leaving 10 bases between. CDR3 length equals 15 residues. The germline gives CDR1 KGHDR, CDR2 SFDVKD. The CDR3, as DNA: TGTGCCACCAGTGATTCTTTCCGGTTCACAGATACGCAGTATTTT. It encodes CATSDSFRFTDTQYF.

V usage is TRBV27 and J usage is TRBJ1-2; D is unresolved. Trimming took 3 bases from V and 2 from J, leaving 7 bases between them. The CDR3 totals 13 residues. CDR1 is MNHEY, CDR2 SMNVEV, per germline (reference sequence). The CDR3 DNA is TGTGCCAGCAGTTTCGGTCTGAACTATGGCTACACCTTC. Translated: CASSFGLNYGYTF.

The gene calls are TRBV6-1 and TRBJ2-5, with TRBD1 identical over 9 bases. Germline V gives CDR1 MNHNS, CDR2 SASEGT. The CDR3 extends over 14 amino acids. The ends lost 2 bases at V and 4 bases at J; junction bases unmatched: 2. CDR3 in DNA: TGTGCCAGCAGTGAAAACAGGGGGCGAGAGACCCAGTACTTC. Its protein product is CASSENRGRETQYF.

V is TRBV9 and J is TRBJ2-7; TRBD2 aligns across 8 bases. The CDR3 contains 15 residues. Germline CDR1 reads SGDLS; CDR2 reads YYNGEE. Unmatched junction bases numbered 6, after V lost 4 bases and J lost 0 bases. The CDR3 nucleotides are TGTGCCAGCAGCCCGCCCGGGACTAGCTCCTACGAGCAGTACTTC. Translating it yields CASSPPGTSSYEQYF.

J is TRBJ1-1 and V is TRBV7-9; perhaps TRBD1 as D (6 bases). Trimming removed 2 bases from V and 4 bases from J, with 14 bases in between. The CDR3 has 15 amino acids. The germline gives CDR1 SEHNR, CDR2 FQNEAQ (reference sequence). The CDR3 bases are TGTGCCAGCAGCTTAATAGCCAGGGGAGCCACTGAAGCTTTCTTT. It is translated as CASSLIARGATEAFF.

V and J are TRBV19 and TRBJ2-7, with 9 bases fitting TRBD1. The CDR3 sequence is 14 residues long. Trimming at V came to 3 bases and at J to 6 bases, leaving 6 bases not matched to a gene. CDR1 is LNHDA, CDR2 SQIVND, per germline (reference sequence). The CDR3 nucleotides are TGTGCCAGTAGTATCCGGGACAGGGAGATCGAGCAGTACTTC. Amino acid sequence: CASSIRDREIEQYF.

The chain links TRBV24-1 to TRBJ2-3; 12 bases line up with TRBD1. The germline V gene has CDR1 KGHDR and CDR2 SFDVKD. This CDR3 is 17 amino acids long. Trimming at V came to 3 bases and at J to 5 bases, leaving 8 bases not matched to a gene. The CDR3 is CATSDVPGQGAKDTQYF. The DNA of the CDR3 is TGTGCCACCAGTGATGTGCCGGGACAGGGGGCGAAAGATACGCAGTATTTT.

The chain carries TRBV19 and TRBJ1-3; D possibly corresponds to TRBD1 (5 bases). With 5 bases removed from V and 0 bases from J, the gap between germline ends came to 11 bases. Germline CDR1 reads LNHDA; CDR2 reads SQIVND (reference sequence). The CDR3 length is 15 residues. CDR3 sequence (DNA): TGTGCCAGTAGTTTCGGGGGAATCTCTGGAAACACCATATATTTT. Amino acids: CASSFGGISGNTIYF.

This rearrangement joins TRBV7-2 to TRBJ1-4; TRBD1 matches at 8 bases. The V segment lost 5 bases and the J segment 8 bases; nucleotides outside the gene matches: 10. Germline V gives CDR1 SGHTA, CDR2 FQGNSA. This CDR3 is 15 amino acids long. The CDR3 protein is CASSPTGQAEEKLFF. CDR3 nucleotide sequence: TGTGCCAGCAGCCCGACGGGACAGGCGGAAGAAAAACTGTTTTTT.

This rearrangement joins TRBV4-1 to TRBJ1-1; 7 bases match TRBD1. Trimming at V came to 4 bases and at J to 3 bases, leaving 5 bases not matched to a gene. Looked up from germline, CDR1 is MGHRA and CDR2 is YSYEKL. The CDR3 length is 14 residues. The CDR3 region is CASSRMTGYTEAFF. In DNA form, the CDR3 reads TGCGCCAGCAGCCGGATGACAGGGTACACTGAAGCTTTCTTT.

The J gene is TRBJ1-1, the V gene TRBV6-1; D is perhaps TRBD1 (5 bases). Deletions cut 4 bases from V and 3 bases from J, with 18 bases between. The V gene's germline CDR1 is MNHNS and CDR2 SASEGT. This CDR3 is 16 amino acids long. The CDR3 DNA sequence: TGTGCCAGCAGTGTAGGACAAGGTAGGGCGGACACTGAAGCTTTCTTT. The encoded protein is CASSVGQGRADTEAFF.

The chain is built from TRBV6-4 and TRBJ1-1; the D gene is possibly TRBD1 (5 bases). V lost 3 bases to trimming and J lost 5 bases, with 10 bases between them. Germline CDR1 reads MRHNA; CDR2 reads SNTAGT. This CDR3 is 13 amino acids long. The CDR3 here is CASSEWGGTEAFF. In nucleotides, the CDR3 is TGTGCCAGCAGTGAGTGGGGGGGAACTGAAGCTTTCTTT.

Comment on this clone: One end of the junction does not line up with germline, which may come from a read error. This rearrangement joins TRBV9 to TRBJ2-5, with 10 bases identical to TRBD2. The germline CDR1 and CDR2 sequences are SGDLS and YYNGEE. The CDR3 runs to 16 residues. CDR3 bases: TGTGCCAGCAGCGTTTCGAGCGGGGGGGCTCAAGGGACCCAGTACTTC. This gives the protein CASSVSSGGAQGTQYF.

This sequence joins TRBV19 and TRBJ1-2; 7 bases agree with TRBD1. Trimming took 6 bases from V and 6 from J; bases not matched to a gene: 7. Germline loops: CDR1 LNHDA, CDR2 SQIVND (reference sequence). The CDR3 contains 13 residues. In DNA, the CDR3 is TGTGCCAGTAGCAGAGACAGGGTAGATGGCTACACCTTC. Protein product: CASSRDRVDGYTF. Together with reference TRBV19 and TRBJ1-2, the CDR3 gives the full variable domain: DGGITQSPKYLFRKEGQNVTLSCEQNLNHDAMYWYRQDPGQGLRLIYYSQIVNDFQKGDIAEGYSVSREKKESFPLTVTSAQKNPTAFYLCASSRDRVDGYTFGSGTRLTVV.

The chain recombines TRBV11-1 with TRBJ1-2, with a possible D match to TRBD1 (6 bases). Deletions cut 4 bases from V and 4 bases from J, with 10 bases between. Germline-derived CDR1 and CDR2 are SGHAT and FQDESV (reference sequence). The CDR3 sequence is 13 residues long. In DNA, the CDR3 is TGTGCCAGCAGCTCCCAGGACAGCTATGGCTACACCTTC. Translated: CASSSQDSYGYTF.

The rearrangement links TRBV24-1 to TRBJ2-5, with D uncertain. The germline gives CDR1 KGHDR, CDR2 SFDVKD. There are 13 residues in the CDR3. V was shortened by 4 bases and J by 4 bases, with 9 bases between the two germline ends. DNA for the CDR3: TGTGCCACCAGTGACCGCGTACCAGAGACCCAGTACTTC. It yields the protein CATSDRVPETQYF.

The J gene is TRBJ1-2, the V gene TRBV30; D might be TRBD1 (6 bases). The V end was cut by 3 bases, the J end by 1 base, with 27 bases between. Germline V gives CDR1 GTSNPN, CDR2 SVGIG (reference sequence). The CDR3 has 19 residues. The CDR3 here is CAWSRGAGATVRNNYGYTF. The CDR3 nucleotides read TGTGCCTGGAGCCGGGGGGCAGGGGCAACCGTCCGGAATAACTATGGCTACACCTTC. The complete variable domain, with remaining parts taken from reference TRBV30 and TRBJ1-2, reads SQTIHQWPATLVQPVGSPLSLECTVEGTSNPNLYWYRQAAGRGLQLLFYSVGIGQISSEVPQNLSASRPQDRQFILSSKKLLLSDSGFYLCAWSRGAGATVRNNYGYTFGSGTRLTVV.

The chain couples TRBV5-1 to TRBJ1-6, with D possibly being TRBD1 (5 bases). With 4 bases removed from V and 8 bases from J, the gap between germline ends came to 16 bases. The germline gives CDR1 SGHRS, CDR2 YFSETQ. CDR3 length: 15 residues. CDR3 coding DNA: TGCGCCAGCAGCCTCAGCTTTACCAGGGATTCACCCCTCCACTTT. It codes for CASSLSFTRDSPLHF.

The chain recombines TRBV7-9 with TRBJ1-1; D unresolved. This CDR3 has 12 residues. The germline CDR1 and CDR2 sequences are SEHNR and FQNEAQ (reference sequence). V lost 4 bases, J lost 4 bases, and 7 bases lay in between. The CDR3 sequence is CASSSDFTEAFF. For the CDR3, the DNA is TGTGCCAGCAGCTCCGACTTCACTGAAGCTTTCTTT.

The V and J genes are TRBV15 and TRBJ2-5, with D perhaps matching TRBD1 (7 bases). Germline assignment: CDR1 LNHNV and CDR2 YYDKDF (reference sequence). The CDR3 spans 17 residues. Trimming shortened V by 6 bases and J by 3 bases, and 23 bases separated the two germline ends. CDR3 sequence reads: CATSRGPTGTEKETQYF. The DNA for the CDR3 is TGTGCCACCAGTCGGGGGCCAACCGGGACAGAAAAAGAGACCCAGTACTTC. Complete variable domain (other parts from reference TRBV15 and TRBJ2-5): DAMVIQNPRYQVTQFGKPVTLSCSQTLNHNVMYWYQQKSSQAPKLLFHYYDKDFNNEADTPDNFQSRRPNTSFCFLDIRSPGLGDTAMYLCATSRGPTGTEKETQYFGPGTRLLVL.

This chain joins TRBV30 and TRBJ2-5; 9 bases fit TRBD1. V shed 7 bases, J shed 1 base, and the junction held 4 bases outside the gene matches. There are 13 residues in the CDR3. From germline, CDR1 is GTSNPN and CDR2 SVGIG (reference sequence). CDR3 nucleotides: TGTGCCTCAAGGACAGGGGTCCAAGAGACCCAGTACTTC. Translating gives CASRTGVQETQYF.